These 10 T cell receptor beta chains came from one sample sequenced in a study of human T cells and chemical hapten exposure. TCRdb reanalysed the RACE reads using MiXCR and keeps one entry per CDR3 protein. The repertoire has about 130,000 distinct CDR3 sequences, approximately 10% of them found once; the top ten carry 1.5% to 2%. Indicated time point: healthy volunteer bleed at 2 weeks. Researchers extracted total RNA from unfractionated whole blood. Sequencing was performed on whole blood. The receptors derive from a male donor in good health. Some clones in this sample may be carry-over from other donors' samples.

This clonotype was observed a handful of times. J is TRBJ2-3 and V is TRBV20-1; the D gene is possibly TRBD1 (6 bases). This CDR3 spans 18 amino acids. Germline-derived CDR1 and CDR2 are DFQATT and SNEGSKA (reference sequence). Trimming took 1 base from V and 14 from J, leaving 34 bases between them. The CDR3 DNA follows: TGCAGTGCTAGAGGGGACATTCCCACAGATACGCATGGGCTTAGTGGGTATTTT. It codes for CSARGDIPTDTHGLSGYF.

The V and J genes are TRBV27 and TRBJ2-7; tentative D call: TRBD2 (5 bases). The germline V and J ends were trimmed by 0 bases and 5 bases, with 14 bases remaining between them. Germline CDR1 and CDR2: MNHEY and SMNVEV (reference sequence). CDR3 length: 15 amino acids. The CDR3 region has the DNA TGTGCCAGCAGTTTATCTCGAGGGAGCACCAACGAGCAGTACTTC. It codes for CASSLSRGSTNEQYF.

This sequence joins TRBV24-1 and TRBJ2-3; 7 bases are shared with TRBD1. After removal of 9 bases from V and 0 bases from J, the junction contained 2 bases not matched to a gene. Germline values: CDR1 KGHDR, CDR2 SFDVKD. There are 13 residues in the CDR3. In DNA form, the CDR3 reads TGTGCCACCGGGACAGCTAGCACAGATACGCAGTATTTT. It specifies CATGTASTDTQYF.

This chain uses TRBV12-3 or TRBV12-4 with TRBJ1-5, with 10 bases identical to TRBD1. The CDR3 covers 17 residues. V was pared by 1 base and J by 5 bases, with 8 bases of the junction left unmatched. The CDR3 region is CASSLGDRGRGHQPQHF. Written as DNA, the CDR3 is TGTGCCAGCAGTTTAGGCGACAGGGGGCGAGGTCATCAGCCCCAGCATTTT.

V gene TRBV5-4 combines with J gene TRBJ1-2; D is unclear. This CDR3 has 15 residues. The V gene's germline CDR1 is SGHNT and CDR2 YYREEE (reference sequence). Trimming took off 3 bases at V and 0 bases at J, with 12 bases between the two ends. The CDR3 protein is CASSWNVGANYGYTF. CDR3 coding DNA: TGTGCCAGCAGCTGGAACGTGGGTGCTAACTATGGCTACACCTTC.

In its sample, this clonotype was seen many times. The chain recombines TRBV10-2 with TRBJ2-7, with TRBD1 matching over 10 bases. With 5 bases clipped from V and 5 bases from J, the junction kept 12 bases outside the gene matches. The germline CDR1 and CDR2 sequences are WSHSY and SAAADI. The length of the CDR3 is 16 residues. In DNA form, the CDR3 reads TGCGCCAGCAGTACCCGGGGACAGGGGTTTTTGAACGAGCAGTACTTC. This codes for CASSTRGQGFLNEQYF.

The V call is TRBV5-1, the J call TRBJ1-1; D remains unclear. This CDR3 has 16 amino acids. Germline V gene lookup returns CDR1 SGHRS and CDR2 YFSETQ. V lost 0 bases and J lost 1, with 13 bases in between. The CDR3 bases are TGCGCCAGCAGCTTGGCCCTTCTAATGGCGAACACTGAAGCTTTCTTT. It yields the protein CASSLALLMANTEAFF.

This clonotype was found a few times. The chain uses TRBV7-9 and TRBJ2-7; 12 positions match TRBD1. This CDR3 is built from 15 residues. Germline V CDR1 and CDR2: SEHNR, FQNEAQ (reference sequence). V lost 3 bases, J lost 5 bases, and 5 bases stayed unmatched. The CDR3 is CASSFRDRGPDEQYF. CDR3 coding DNA: TGTGCCAGCAGCTTCAGGGACAGGGGGCCAGACGAGCAGTACTTC.

V usage is TRBV3-1 and J usage is TRBJ1-6; TRBD1 matches at 10 bases. V was pared by 1 base and J by 6 bases, with 9 bases of the junction left unmatched. Germline-derived CDR1 and CDR2 are LGHDT and YNNKEL (reference sequence). The CDR3 totals 18 residues. CDR3 sequence (DNA): TGTGCCAGCAGCCAAGGATTGGACAGGGGGATATCTAATTCACCCCTCCACTTT. Translating it yields CASSQGLDRGISNSPLHF.

The DNA for the CDR3 is TGTGCCAGCAGCAAAACTAGCGGGAGTTCTAATGAGCAGTTCTTC. It yields the protein CASSKTSGSSNEQFF. The J gene is TRBJ2-1, the V gene TRBV11-2; 11 nucleotides agree with TRBD2. Germline CDR1 reads SGHAT; CDR2 reads FQNNGV. V dropped 5 bases and J dropped 7; count of bases not matched to a gene: 7. The CDR3 spans 15 residues. Using reference TRBV11-2 and TRBJ2-1 for the parts outside the CDR3, the full variable domain is EAGVAQSPRYKIIEKRQSVAFWCNPISGHATLYWYQQILGQGPKLLIQFQNNGVVDDSQLPKDRFSAERLKGVDSTLKIQPAKLEDSAVYLCASSKTSGSSNEQFFGPGTRLTVL.